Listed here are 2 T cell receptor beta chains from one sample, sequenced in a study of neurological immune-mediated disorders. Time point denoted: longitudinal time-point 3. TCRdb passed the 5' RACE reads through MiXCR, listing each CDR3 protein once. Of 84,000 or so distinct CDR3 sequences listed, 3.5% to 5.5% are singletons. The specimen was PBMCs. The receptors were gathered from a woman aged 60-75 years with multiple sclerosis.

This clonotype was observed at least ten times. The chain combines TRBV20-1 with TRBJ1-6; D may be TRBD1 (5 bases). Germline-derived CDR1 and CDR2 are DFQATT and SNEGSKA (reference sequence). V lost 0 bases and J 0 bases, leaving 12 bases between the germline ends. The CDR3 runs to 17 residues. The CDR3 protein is CSARDRGGSSYNSPLHF. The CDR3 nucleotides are TGCAGTGCTAGAGATCGCGGGGGGAGCTCCTATAATTCACCCCTCCACTTT.

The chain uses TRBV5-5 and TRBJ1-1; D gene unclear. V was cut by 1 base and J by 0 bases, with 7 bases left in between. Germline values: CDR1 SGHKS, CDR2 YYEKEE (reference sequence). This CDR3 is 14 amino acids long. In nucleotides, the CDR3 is TGTGCCAGCAGCTTGTTAAGCATGAACACTGAAGCTTTCTTT. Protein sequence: CASSLLSMNTEAFF.